The 7 T cell receptor beta chains below were found in one sample sequenced in a study of post-analysis software for immune sequencing data. Broader study findings: Comparison of patients with controls showed five TRBV segments more frequent in patients, TRBV5-6, TRBV5-1 and TRBV20-1 among them.

These TCRs are of unknown antigen specificity. TCR beta cDNA libraries included unique molecular identifiers. TCRdb itself ran the PCR reads through MiXCR, one entry per CDR3 protein. In the table there are roughly 870,000 distinct CDR3 sequences, approximately 57% of which are singletons. The sample consisted of blood. The source is a girl between 10 and 17 years old with multiple sclerosis.

The chain carries TRBV15 and TRBJ1-2; 8 bases fit TRBD1. The length of the CDR3 is 15 residues. Germline CDR1 LNHNV, CDR2 YYDKDF (reference sequence). With 5 bases clipped from V and 3 bases from J, the junction kept 8 bases outside the gene matches. This CDR3 reads CATSPTPGQDYGYTF. In DNA, the CDR3 is TGTGCCACCAGCCCTACTCCGGGACAGGACTATGGCTACACCTTC.

CDR3 amino acids: CSASPYLTSGMIGEQYF. CDR3 nucleotide sequence: TGCAGTGCTAGCCCATACTTAACTAGCGGGATGATCGGAGAGCAGTACTTC. The chain links TRBV20-1 to TRBJ2-5; 10 positions match TRBD2. V lost 3 bases to trimming and J lost 11 bases; unmatched junction nucleotides: 21. The CDR3 runs 17 residues. Germline lookup yields CDR1 DFQATT and CDR2 SNEGSKA (reference sequence).

This clonotype was recorded only once. V and J are TRBV10-3 and TRBJ1-2, with D tentatively TRBD1 (6 bases). This CDR3 region has 16 residues. V lost 8 bases to trimming and J lost 0 bases, with 19 bases between them. Germline CDR1 and CDR2: ENHRY and SYGVKD. The CDR3 DNA follows: TGTGCCATCCCCGATACAGGGCAGGGCTCTAACTATGGCTACACCTTC. Protein sequence: CAIPDTGQGSNYGYTF.

The genes are TRBV7-3 and TRBJ2-1; TRBD2 matches 12 bases. The CDR3 covers 20 residues. The germline CDR1 and CDR2 sequences are SGHTA and FQGTGA. The trim removed 5 bases at V and 5 bases at J, leaving 19 bases unmatched. The CDR3 reads CASSPRPLAGGGSKDNEQFF. The DNA for the CDR3 is TGTGCCAGCAGCCCCCGGCCTCTAGCGGGAGGGGGCTCCAAGGACAATGAGCAGTTCTTC.

The V call is TRBV10-3, the J call TRBJ2-1; the D is unclear. The V gene's germline CDR1 is ENHRY and CDR2 SYGVKD. The CDR3 is 11 amino acids. Trimming took 5 bases from V and 7 from J, leaving 6 bases between them. The CDR3 sequence: CAISPKNEQFF. DNA for the CDR3: TGTGCCATCAGTCCCAAGAATGAGCAGTTCTTC.

The sample holds one count of this clonotype. V gene TRBV9 combines with J gene TRBJ2-1; TRBD2 agrees at 9 bases. This CDR3 spans 15 amino acids. V lost 4 bases, J lost 5 bases, and 7 bases stayed unmatched. The germline V gene has CDR1 SGDLS and CDR2 YYNGEE. CDR3 amino acids: CASSISGSGNNEQFF. The CDR3 nucleotides read TGTGCCAGCAGCATTAGCGGGAGCGGAAACAATGAGCAGTTCTTC.

The chain employs TRBV6-5 and TRBJ2-1; tentatively, D is TRBD2 (6 bases). Trimming took 5 bases from V and 14 from J, leaving 19 bases between them. The length of the CDR3 is 13 residues. Looked up from germline, CDR1 is MNHEY and CDR2 is SVGAGI. The CDR3 here is CASSTKSYQREFF. In nucleotides, the CDR3 is TGTGCCAGCAGTACAAAGTCGTATCAGCGGGAGTTCTTC.